This TCR beta chain is drawn from a study of blood T cell repertoires in COVID-19. In the study overall: Acute and convalescent COVID-19 samples came from the United States, Italy and Spain. Nucleic acid was either cDNA or gDNA, and it came from T cells, B-cell-depleted T cells, or PBMCs.

Authors' processing steps: For nucleated cells, counts were estimated from reference gene primer amplification. The repertoire was sequenced with immunoSEQ multiplex PCR; TCRdb's copy has only in-frame clones and lacks some. The V and J calls and the clone size are those of that table, but D and trimming were determined from the DNA. Counted here are under 200,000 clones, just over 85% occurring once; the ten biggest clones make up approximately 7%. The sequenced sample was peripheral blood. The sequence came from a man in his fifties with active or convalescent COVID-19.

CDR3 nucleotides: TGTGCCAGCAGTTCCCCGGAGGGGTACCAAGAGACCCAGTACTTC. It translates to CASSSPEGYQETQYF. The rearrangement links TRBV6-2 or TRBV6-3 to TRBJ2-5; D possibly corresponds to TRBD2 (6 bases). This CDR3 contains 15 residues. V was clipped by 4 bases and J by 0 bases, with 12 bases between them. Germline loops: CDR1 MNHEY, CDR2 SVGEGT.